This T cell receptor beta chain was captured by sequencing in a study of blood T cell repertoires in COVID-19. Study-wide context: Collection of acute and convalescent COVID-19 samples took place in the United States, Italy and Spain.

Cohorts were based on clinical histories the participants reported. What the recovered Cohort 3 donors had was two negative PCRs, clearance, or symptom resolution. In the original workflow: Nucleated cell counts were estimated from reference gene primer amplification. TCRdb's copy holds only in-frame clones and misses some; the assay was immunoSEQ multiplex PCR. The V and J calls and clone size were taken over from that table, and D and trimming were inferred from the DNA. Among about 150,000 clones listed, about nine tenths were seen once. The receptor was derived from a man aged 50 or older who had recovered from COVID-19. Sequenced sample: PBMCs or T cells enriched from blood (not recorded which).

In nucleotides, the CDR3 is TGTGCCAGCAGCCTCCGACTGGAAGCTTTCTTT. As protein: CASSLRLEAFF. V and J are TRBV7-2 and TRBJ1-1; D not certain. The CDR3 loop spans 11 amino acids. The germline CDR1 and CDR2 sequences are SGHTA and FQGNSA. V gave up 5 bases and J gave up 8 bases, with 9 bases separating them.